This T cell receptor (beta chain) was identified in a study of T-cell reconstitution after alpha-beta-depleted transplantation in children. A library of TCRbeta sequences, prepared with unique molecular identifiers, was generated. TCRdb called the PCR reads again in MiXCR, with one record for every CDR3 protein. The data show about a million distinct CDR3 sequences, 25% to 35% seen once. With respect to this clonotype: Antigen unknown.

Study-wide points: About two months after transplant, alpha-beta T cells reportedly came from several hundred expanded graft clones. After one year, T-cell counts and TCRbeta diversity mostly came from new T cells.

Germline-derived CDR1 and CDR2 are SGHTA and FQGNSA. With 2 bases removed from V and 9 bases from J, the gap between germline ends came to 11 bases. There are 13 residues in the CDR3. The material sequenced was PBMCs, mostly from graft donor cells, taken 360 days after TCRalphabeta/CD19-depleted stem cell transplant. The clonotype originates from a boy under two years old who had a stem cell transplant for SCID, so the T cells may come from the graft donor. J is TRBJ2-1 and V is TRBV7-2, with D tentatively TRBD2 (6 bases). DNA of the CDR3: TGTGCCAGCAGCTTATGGTCGGGGGTTGAGCAGTTCTTC. Protein sequence: CASSLWSGVEQFF.